In this sample, the clone carrying this TCR beta chain turned up many times. Its target is unknown. The sample originates from a study of T cells in Graves' hyperthyroidism and ophthalmopathy. Overall study results and limits: Model output signaled ophthalmopathy a median approximately 6 months ahead of onset.

There were TCR beta CDR3 regions amplified from RNA transcripts. TCR CDR3 regions were first amplified by RT-PCR with HTBI primers. From the multiplex PCR reads, TCRdb called clonotypes with MiXCR, one entry per CDR3 protein. The table shows about 380,000 distinct CDR3 sequences, with roughly 14% occurring only once. Germline V gives CDR1 KGHSH, CDR2 LQKENI. This CDR3 has 14 amino acids. Trimming took 2 bases from V and 1 from J, leaving 8 bases between them. Diagnosis of hyperthyroidism was new in patients aged 18 to 65, and its duration was under 2 months. Patients were excluded for uncontrolled infection, other autoimmune disease, pregnancy or lactation.

This sequence originates from a young man with Graves' hyperthyroidism that later progressed to Graves' ophthalmopathy. This chain connects TRBV18 to TRBJ2-5; D unresolved. The sequenced sample consisted of blood. This chain's CDR3 is CASSPLEIQETQYF. Here the CDR3 DNA reads TGTGCCAGCTCACCATTAGAGATCCAAGAGACCCAGTACTTC. The entire variable domain, with the rest obtained from reference TRBV18 and TRBJ2-5, is as follows: NAGVMQNPRHLVRRRGQEARLRCSPMKGHSHVYWYRQLPEEGLKFMVYLQKENIIDESGMPKERFSAEFPKEGPSILRIQQVVRGDSAAYFCASSPLEIQETQYFGPGTRLLVL.